These T cell receptor beta chains were read from a single sample in a study of blood T cell repertoires in COVID-19. Only in-frame clones appear in the TCRdb table, and some are missing; sequencing was by immunoSEQ multiplex PCR. The table shows some 240,000 clones, with about four fifths occurring only once. The specimen was PBMCs or T cells enriched from blood (not recorded which). The receptors were sampled from a man aged 50-60 years who had recovered from COVID-19. CDR3s include the opening cysteine and the closing phenylalanine or tryptophan. The order of the fields is V gene, J gene, CDR3 length, clone size, D gene, CDR3 DNA, CDR3 protein. A D gene is named only where the DNA matches it firmly. Clone size is stated in some rows and not others, as once, few, many or a class when expanded.

>TRBV7-6|TRBJ2-3|15|-|-
TGTGCCAGCAGCCCGGAGAGGGTTCGCACAGATACGCAGTATTTT
CASSPERVRTDTQYF
>TRBV20-1|TRBJ1-1|11|-|-
TGCAGTGCCAGGGTGGGCACTGAAGCTTTCTTT
CSARVGTEAFF
>TRBV5-1|TRBJ1-3|15|-|-
TGCGCCAGCAGCTTGGGACAGATCTCTGGAAACACCATATATTTT
CASSLGQISGNTIYF
>TRBV11-2|TRBJ2-3|11|-|-
TGTGCCAGCAGCCGTCCAGATACGCAGTATTTT
CASSRPDTQYF
>TRBV9|TRBJ1-4|18|-|-
TGTGCCAGCAGCGTAGTGGGGGGTAACCCTGCAACTAATGAAAAACTGTTTTTT
CASSVVGGNPATNEKLFF
>TRBV18|TRBJ1-2|13|few|-
TGTGCCACCCAGGGAGGGGACAAGGATGGCTACACCTTC
CATQGGDKDGYTF
>TRBV7-3|TRBJ2-1|15|-|TRBD1
TGTGCCAGCAGCTTATCGGCAGGGGGCCTTAATGAGCAGTTCTTC
CASSLSAGGLNEQFF
>TRBV4-1|TRBJ2-1|14|-|-
TGCGCCAGCAGCCAAGCCCTCCAGGTCAATGAGCAGTTCTTC
CASSQALQVNEQFF
>TRBV11-1|TRBJ1-1|16|-|TRBD1
TGTGCCAGCAGTTCGGGACAGAGAACTCAGAACACTGAAGCTTTCTTT
CASSSGQRTQNTEAFF
>TRBV19|TRBJ1-2|14|-|-
TGTGCCAGTAGTAAGGCAGGGGTTAACTATGGCTACACCTTC
CASSKAGVNYGYTF
>TRBV24-1|TRBJ2-1|18|-|TRBD2
TGTGCCACCAGTGACCGGGGACTAGCGGGAGATGGTTACAATGAGCAGTTCTTC
CATSDRGLAGDGYNEQFF
>TRBV29-1|TRBJ2-2|17|once|TRBD2
TGCAGCGCGGGGGATTCTAGCGGGAGGGCGTCCACCGGGGAGCTGTTTTTT
CSAGDSSGRASTGELFF
>TRBV5-6|TRBJ1-3|14|-|TRBD1
TGTGCCAGCAGCTCTACAGGGGCTGGAAACACCATATATTTT
CASSSTGAGNTIYF
>TRBV19|TRBJ1-3|17|-|TRBD1
TGTGCCAGTAGTTCTTTGGGGACAGGGGACTCTGGAAACACCATATATTTT
CASSSLGTGDSGNTIYF
>TRBV7-6|TRBJ1-4|16|-|-
TGTGCCAGCAGCCCCCAGGTCGGGGGTGAGGGTGAAAAACTGTTTTTT
CASSPQVGGEGEKLFF
>TRBV27|TRBJ1-2|17|-|TRBD1
TGTGCCAGTCTAAAGACGGGACAGGGAGTCTTTAACTATGGCTACACCTTC
CASLKTGQGVFNYGYTF
>TRBV4-1|TRBJ2-7|15|-|TRBD1
TGCGCCAGCAGCCATTCGACAGGGGGCATCTACGAGCAGTACTTC
CASSHSTGGIYEQYF
>TRBV28|TRBJ1-2|15|-|TRBD1
TGTGCCAGCACCGGGACAGGGGCCGCCCGCTATGGCTACACCTTC
CASTGTGAARYGYTF
>TRBV9|TRBJ2-2|15|once|TRBD2
TGTGCCAGCAGCGTAGGTAGCGGGGGCACCGGGGAGCTGTTTTTT
CASSVGSGGTGELFF
>TRBV27|TRBJ1-2|14|-|TRBD1
TGTGCCAGCAGTCTAGGACAGGGGGCTGGGGGCTACACCTTC
CASSLGQGAGGYTF
>TRBV10-3|TRBJ2-2|16|-|TRBD2
TGTGCCATCACCAGGCGGGAGGCGGCGAACACCGGGGAGCTGTTTTTT
CAITRREAANTGELFF
>TRBV2|TRBJ2-1|15|-|TRBD1
TGTGCCAGCAGCCGACAGGGGGCGTCCTACAATGAGCAGTTCTTC
CASSRQGASYNEQFF
>TRBV30|TRBJ2-3|12|-|-
TGTGCCTGGAGTGTACTCGTAGATACGCAGTATTTT
CAWSVLVDTQYF
>TRBV28|TRBJ1-2|13|-|-
TGTGCCAGCAGTTTCCCTCCTAACTATGGCTACACCTTC
CASSFPPNYGYTF
>TRBV20-1|TRBJ2-1|14|-|-
TGCAGTGCTAGTGCCCTCCGGGAAGACAATGAGCAGTTCTTC
CSASALREDNEQFF
>TRBV13|TRBJ1-1|16|few|-
TGTGCCAGCAGCTTATGGGGCATGGGGGGAAGCACTGAAGCTTTCTTT
CASSLWGMGGSTEAFF
>TRBV6-2/TRBV6-3|TRBJ1-5|14|-|-
TGTGCCAGCAGCCCGGACAAGGGAGGTCAGCCCCAGCATTTT
CASSPDKGGQPQHF
>TRBV28|TRBJ2-1|16|-|TRBD2
TGTGCCAGCAGTTTACCCGGACTAGCAGAGGGGGGTGAGCAGTTCTTC
CASSLPGLAEGGEQFF
>TRBV3-1/TRBV3-2|TRBJ1-1|13|few|-
TGTGCCAGCAGCCATGTGGGGCCCTCGGAAGCTTTCTTT
CASSHVGPSEAFF
>TRBV4-3|TRBJ1-2|14|-|-
TGCGCCAGCAGCCAAGGCATGGGGGGGCGCGGCTACACCTTC
CASSQGMGGRGYTF
>TRBV4-3|TRBJ1-5|18|many|TRBD1
TGCGCCAGCAGCCCCGGTCCTGGACAGGGGGCGCGAGATCAGCCCCAGCATTTT
CASSPGPGQGARDQPQHF